This TCR beta chain was observed in a study of T cell repertoires in cytomegalovirus infection. One entry per CDR3 protein, called by TCRdb with MiXCR from the reads. This sample carries fewer than 950,000 distinct CDR3 sequences, 32% of them seen once, and the ten largest clones take around an eighth. Details on this clonotype: The antigen is undetermined.

The germline CDR1 and CDR2 sequences are MDHEN and SYDVKM. This CDR3 has 16 residues. The V and J ends lost 0 bases and 5 bases, in that order; junction bases with no gene match: 6. The chain joins TRBV28 to TRBJ2-3, with TRBD2 matching over 9 bases. This clonotype originated in a human donor in good health (CMV status not recorded). Some clones in this sample may be carry-over from other donors' samples. Sequenced here: cultured CD8+ T cells from PBMCs, sampled from culture after CMV antigen stimulation. This chain's CDR3 is CASSLWAGGLGDTQYF. CDR3 bases: TGTGCCAGCAGTTTATGGGCGGGGGGGCTTGGAGATACGCAGTATTTT.